This T cell receptor beta chain is from a study of shared clonotypes between healthy human individuals. Study observations and caveats: Genetic and exposure-history diversity was limited by the small donor number.

A word on this clone: The antigen remains undetermined.

J gave up 4 bases and V 7 bases, and 7 bases lay outside the gene matches. The CDR3 extends over 15 amino acids. Germline assignment: CDR1 LGHNA and CDR2 YNFKEQ. Method: immunoSEQ multiplex PCR; TCRdb's copy keeps in-frame clones and lacks some. This table holds 2 million to 3 million clones, 93% found once. The source is a man aged 18-30 years in good health. Some clones in this sample may be carry-over from other donors' samples. The sample comprised naive CD4+ T cells from PBMCs. The sample's subset: CD45RA+ positively selected. This chain joins TRBV4-2 and TRBJ2-1, with TRBD2 matching over 10 bases. CDR3 DNA sequence: TGTGCCAGCACCGTAACTAGCGGGGTTTACAATGAGCAGTTCTTC. Translated: CASTVTSGVYNEQFF.